These 15 T cell receptor beta chains originate from one sample sequenced in a study of CD8 T cells in ankylosing spondylitis. Notes on the study in general: A motif of fewer than ten highly homologous TCR beta variants was seen as apparently characteristic of ankylosing spondylitis blood.

TCRdb re-analysed the 5' RACE reads in MiXCR, keeping a single row per CDR3 protein. The sample has roughly 450,000 distinct CDR3 sequences; roughly 26% are singletons. These receptors have no identified antigens. Sequencing was done on a sample of blood, either unsorted or a sorted T cell fraction (not recorded which). Receptors originate from a male donor with ankylosing spondylitis.

This clonotype was seen only a few times. The V call is TRBV30, the J call TRBJ2-2, with 16 bases fitting TRBD2. The CDR3 spans 15 residues. From germline, CDR1 is GTSNPN and CDR2 SVGIG (reference sequence). The J segment lost 6 bases and the V segment lost 5 bases, leaving 3 bases of the junction unmatched. CDR3 coding DNA: TGTGCCTGGGATGGGACTAGCGGGAGGGCCGGGGAGCTGTTTTTT. It encodes CAWDGTSGRAGELFF.

The V call is TRBV25-1, the J call TRBJ2-3; D is possibly TRBD2 (6 bases). The CDR3 covers 14 residues. CDR1 MGHDK and CDR2 SYGVNS come from the germline V gene. V was cut by 4 bases and J by 5 bases, with 13 bases left in between. CDR3 residues: CASSAVGAGDTQYF. The DNA of the CDR3 is TGTGCCAGCAGTGCGGTGGGAGCGGGAGATACGCAGTATTTT.

V and J are TRBV4-1 and TRBJ2-1, with 10 bases matching TRBD2. Germline CDR1 and CDR2: MGHRA and YSYEKL. V was pared by 0 bases and J by 9 bases, with 2 bases of the junction left unmatched. The CDR3 length is 14 residues. The CDR3 here is CASSQDSSGSEQFF. Here the CDR3 DNA reads TGCGCCAGCAGCCAAGATTCTAGCGGGAGTGAGCAGTTCTTC.

This clonotype turned up a few times. The chain carries TRBV12-3 or TRBV12-4 and TRBJ2-7; 10 bases are shared with TRBD2. V dropped 2 bases and J dropped 6; count of bases not matched to a gene: 10. The CDR3 extends over 16 amino acids. The CDR3 loop reads CASSLLGGTSASEQYF. In nucleotides, the CDR3 is TGTGCCAGCAGTTTACTGGGGGGGACTAGCGCATCCGAGCAGTACTTC.

Only a few counts were recorded for this clonotype. V is TRBV5-1 and J is TRBJ2-1, with D perhaps given as TRBD1 or TRBD2 (6 bases each). Trimming pared 1 base from V and 1 base from J, leaving 18 bases between. The CDR3 is 18 amino acids. Germline V CDR1 and CDR2: SGHRS, YFSETQ. In DNA form, the CDR3 reads TGCGCCAGCAGCTTGTGGTCTAGCGCCCAGGGGTCCTACAATGAGCAGTTCTTC. Translated: CASSLWSSAQGSYNEQFF. Using reference TRBV5-1 and TRBJ2-1 for the parts outside the CDR3, the full variable domain is KAGVTQTPRYLIKTRGQQVTLSCSPISGHRSVSWYQQTPGQGLQFLFEYFSETQRNKGNFPGRFSGRQFSNSRSEMNVSTLELGDSALYLCASSLWSSAQGSYNEQFFGPGTRLTVL.

This clonotype was seen a single time. The chain carries TRBV7-2 and TRBJ2-7; the D gene is possibly TRBD1 (6 bases). CDR1 and CDR2 from the germline V gene are SGHTA and FQGNSA. CDR3 size: 14 residues. V was shortened by 5 bases and J by 0 bases, with 11 bases between the two germline ends. This CDR3 reads CASSENRASYEQYF. DNA for the CDR3: TGTGCCAGCAGCGAAAACAGGGCCTCCTACGAGCAGTACTTC.

The table lists this clonotype with a few counts. This chain connects TRBV24-1 to TRBJ2-3; no clear D. The CDR3 runs to 13 residues. The germline V gene encodes CDR1 KGHDR and CDR2 SFDVKD. V was trimmed by 9 bases and J by 6 bases, leaving 15 bases between them. CDR3 DNA: TGTGCCACCGCCCGGTTGGGTACGGATACGCAGTATTTT. It is translated as CATARLGTDTQYF.

This clonotype occurred a few times. The chain combines TRBV27 with TRBJ2-7; 7 nucleotides align to TRBD1. The CDR3 is made up of 13 amino acids. With 5 bases clipped from V and 2 bases from J, the junction kept 3 bases outside the gene matches. Germline V lookup: CDR1 MNHEY, CDR2 SMNVEV (reference sequence). The CDR3, as DNA: TGTGCCAGCAGTAACCAGGGGGCCTACGAGCAGTACTTC. This encodes CASSNQGAYEQYF.

J is TRBJ2-2 and V is TRBV7-9, with D tentatively TRBD2 (6 bases). The CDR3 is 14 amino acids. Trimming left V 8 bases short and J 0 bases short, with 10 bases between. Looked up from germline, CDR1 is SEHNR and CDR2 is FQNEAQ (reference sequence). The CDR3 here is CASGGAPNTGELFF. In nucleotides, the CDR3 is TGTGCCAGCGGCGGGGCCCCGAACACCGGGGAGCTGTTTTTT.

CDR3 nucleotide sequence: TGTGCCAGCAGCTTAGGGACAGGGCGCAGTCAGCCCCAGCATTTT. The encoded protein is CASSLGTGRSQPQHF. The chain employs TRBV13 and TRBJ1-5; 7 positions agree with TRBD1. The V and J ends lost 0 bases and 6 bases, in that order; junction bases with no gene match: 5. The V gene's germline CDR1 is PRHDT and CDR2 FYEKMQ (reference sequence). The length of the CDR3 is 15 residues. Supplemented by reference TRBV13 and TRBJ1-5, the full variable domain reads AAGVIQSPRHLIKEKRETATLKCYPIPRHDTVYWYQQGPGQDPQFLISFYEKMQSDKGSIPDRFSAQQFSDYHSELNMSSLELGDSALYFCASSLGTGRSQPQHFGDGTRLSIL.

Only a few counts were recorded for this clonotype. The chain has TRBV5-1 and TRBJ1-4; 7 nucleotides match TRBD1. CDR1 is SGHRS and CDR2 is YFSETQ in the germline V gene. The CDR3 contains 14 residues. V lost 5 bases to trimming and J lost 2 bases; unmatched junction nucleotides: 3. The CDR3 sequence is CASSRDSTNEKLFF. The CDR3 bases are TGCGCCAGCAGTCGGGACAGCACTAATGAAAAACTGTTTTTT.

The chain joins TRBV6-5 to TRBJ2-3; maybe TRBD2 (6 bases). Trimming took 2 bases from V and 6 from J, leaving 12 bases between them. CDR1 is MNHEY, CDR2 SVGAGI, per germline. The CDR3 is 14 residues long. DNA of the CDR3: TGTGCCAGCAGTTACGGGGAGGTGCAGGATACGCAGTATTTT. Translation: CASSYGEVQDTQYF.

The chain couples TRBV29-1 to TRBJ2-5; either TRBD1 or TRBD2 may fit D (6 bases each). The CDR3 length is 13 residues. Germline CDR1 and CDR2: SQVTM and ANQGSEA. The ends were cut back, 7 bases at V and 9 bases at J, with 21 bases in the middle. The CDR3 spells CSGGDLLGGPQYF. The CDR3 nucleotides read TGCAGCGGCGGGGATTTGCTTGGGGGGCCCCAGTACTTC.

This clonotype showed up just a few times. The chain's CDR3 is CSALGFDTEAFF. The CDR3 coding sequence is TGCAGTGCCCTCGGGTTCGACACTGAAGCTTTCTTT. The chain recombines TRBV20-1 with TRBJ1-1; D unclear. Trimming took off 6 bases at V and 3 bases at J, with 11 bases between the two ends. The CDR3 runs to 12 residues. The germline V gene encodes CDR1 DFQATT and CDR2 SNEGSKA (reference sequence).

This clonotype was found a few times. The chain combines TRBV7-2 with TRBJ2-3; D is undetermined. Trimming stripped 3 bases from V and 4 bases from J, with 14 bases between. CDR1 is SGHTA, CDR2 FQGNSA, per germline. The CDR3 is 15 residues long. The CDR3 loop reads CASSLGLVSPDTQYF. The CDR3, as DNA: TGTGCCAGCAGCTTGGGTCTGGTGTCCCCAGATACGCAGTATTTT.